Given below is one T cell receptor beta chain in context. Trimming cost V 5 bases and J 7 bases; bases outside gene matches: 10. The CDR3 loop spans 15 amino acids. Germline V gene sequence: CDR1 SGHRS, CDR2 YFSETQ. The sample comes from a study of shared clonotypes between healthy human individuals. Running of the assay took place at deep level. TCRdb's table, derived via immunoSEQ multiplex PCR, lists solely in-frame clones and lacks some. The sample contains 550,000 to 700,000 clones, about 80% of which appear only once. Sequencing used memory CD4+ T cells sorted from blood. The subset here: CD45RA-negative fraction. The TCR was taken from a woman aged 25 to 39 in good health. The J gene is TRBJ2-1, the V gene TRBV5-1, with 9 bases aligning to TRBD1. This CDR3 reads CASSSGDRDGNEQFF. The CDR3 region has the DNA TGCGCCAGCAGTTCCGGGGACAGGGATGGGAATGAGCAGTTCTTC.